This entry lists 2 T cell receptor beta chains sequenced from one sample in a study of identical twins. TCRdb ran MiXCR on the 5' RACE reads and lists one entry per CDR3 protein. Of 450,000 or so distinct CDR3 sequences listed, about 24% are singletons. These sequences were also reported in another study, on T cells expressing NK-cell markers.

Sequencing was done on a sample of CD4+ T cells sorted from blood. These receptors all come from a woman between 18 and 29 years old in good health.

This clonotype has a handful of counts. The rearrangement uses TRBV20-1 and TRBJ2-7; D ambiguous. V was pared by 1 base and J by 3 bases, with 13 bases between. CDR1 DFQATT and CDR2 SNEGSKA come from the germline V gene (reference sequence). The CDR3 is 14 residues long. The CDR3 DNA reads as TGCAGTGCTAGAGTGAGGCAGGCAATCTACGAGCAGTACTTC. This encodes CSARVRQAIYEQYF.

The V and J genes are TRBV18 and TRBJ1-1; unclear D gene. The length of the CDR3 is 13 residues. V gave up 0 bases and J gave up 4 bases, with 6 bases separating them. Germline values: CDR1 KGHSH, CDR2 LQKENI. This CDR3 is CASSPPTSTEAFF. The DNA of the CDR3 is TGTGCCAGCTCACCACCTACAAGCACTGAAGCTTTCTTT.